Listed below are T cell receptor beta chains from one sample, sequenced in a study of shared clonotypes between healthy human individuals. Libraries were prepared by immunoSEQ multiplex PCR; TCRdb keeps only in-frame clonotypes and omits some of them. Here the sample spans hundreds of thousands of clones, about 96% being singletons. Sequenced sample: naive CD8+ T cells sorted from blood. The receptors derive from a woman aged 30 to 39 in good health. Each CDR3 is given with its conserved first and last residue. The order of the fields is J gene, clone size, D gene, V gene, CDR3 protein, CDR3 DNA. A D gene is named only where the DNA matches it firmly. Size values are once, few and many counts, or a class for expanded clones, and some rows have none.

>TRBJ1-2|NA|NA|TRBV9
CASSVITQPGTF
TGTGCCAGCAGCGTAATTACCCAGCCTGGCACCTTC
>TRBJ1-1|NA|TRBD1|TRBV19
CASSIGGQGRTEAFF
TGTGCCAGTAGTATCGGGGGACAGGGGCGAACTGAAGCTTTCTTT
>TRBJ2-7|NA|TRBD2|TRBV19
CASSIGTSDTYEQYF
TGTGCCAGTAGTATAGGGACTAGCGACACCTACGAGCAGTACTTC
>TRBJ2-1|NA|NA|TRBV27
CASSSLSSYNEQFF
TGTGCCAGCAGTAGCCTTAGCTCCTACAATGAGCAGTTCTTC
>TRBJ2-5|NA|NA|TRBV7-9
CASSWWTGTQYF
TGTGCCAGCAGCTGGTGGACCGGGACCCAGTACTTC
>TRBJ2-7|NA|NA|TRBV5-6
CASSFFGERYEQYF
TGTGCCAGCAGCTTCTTCGGGGAACGATACGAGCAGTACTTC
>TRBJ1-4|NA|NA|TRBV25-1
CASSEGWGEKLFF
TGTGCCAGCAGTGAAGGGTGGGGTGAAAAACTGTTTTTT
>TRBJ1-5|NA|NA|TRBV7-6
CASSLARNQPQHF
TGTGCCAGCAGCTTAGCACGAAATCAGCCCCAGCATTTT
>TRBJ1-5|NA|NA|TRBV27
CASSTGYNQPQHF
TGTGCCAGCAGTACAGGGTACAATCAGCCCCAGCATTTT
>TRBJ2-7|NA|NA|TRBV10-3
CAIRGGEEGWSEQYF
TGTGCCATCAGAGGGGGGGAAGAGGGGTGGTCCGAGCAGTACTTC
>TRBJ2-7|once|NA|TRBV11-3
CASSSGWESDEQYF
TGTGCCAGCAGCTCGGGGTGGGAATCCGACGAGCAGTACTTC
>TRBJ2-2|NA|TRBD2|TRBV5-4
CASSFGLAGKGGELFF
TGTGCCAGCAGCTTCGGACTAGCGGGAAAGGGCGGGGAGCTGTTTTTT
>TRBJ1-5|NA|NA|TRBV6-1
CASSEGWGINQPQHF
TGTGCCAGCAGTGAGGGGTGGGGGATCAATCAGCCCCAGCATTTT
>TRBJ2-7|once|NA|TRBV19
CASSIVGGTGYEQYF
TGTGCCAGTAGTATTGTTGGGGGGACGGGCTACGAGCAGTACTTC
>TRBJ2-1|NA|NA|TRBV29-1
CSVCPTIRSGNEQFF
TGCAGCGTTTGCCCGACTATTAGATCGGGGAATGAGCAGTTCTTC
>TRBJ2-1|NA|NA|TRBV2
CASSEYGDEQFF
TGTGCCAGCAGTGAATATGGAGACGAGCAGTTCTTC
>TRBJ1-1|NA|NA|TRBV30
CAWRRIEAFF
TGTGCCTGGAGGCGGATTGAAGCTTTCTTT
>TRBJ2-7|NA|TRBD1|TRBV28
CASSPGQGRSYF
TGTGCCAGCAGCCCAGGACAGGGACGTTCGTACTTC
>TRBJ1-5|NA|NA|TRBV5-5
CASSLGIDQPQHF
TGTGCCAGCAGCTTGGGTATCGATCAGCCCCAGCATTTT
>TRBJ2-4|NA|TRBD2|TRBV5-6
CASSFGGDIQYF
TGTGCCAGCAGCTTCGGGGGGGACATTCAGTACTTC
>TRBJ2-1|once|NA|TRBV29-1
CSVDYYNEQFF
TGCAGCGTTGACTACTACAATGAGCAGTTCTTC
>TRBJ1-4|NA|TRBD1|TRBV7-8
CASSSDLQGAEEKLFF
TGTGCCAGCAGCTCGGACTTACAGGGGGCGGAGGAAAAACTGTTTTTT
>TRBJ2-2|NA|NA|TRBV19
CASTYTGELFF
TGTGCCAGTACCTATACCGGGGAGCTGTTTTTT
>TRBJ2-1|NA|NA|TRBV28
CASSLTTGRNEQFF
TGTGCCAGCAGTTTAACGACTGGACGTAATGAGCAGTTCTTC
>TRBJ2-7|NA|NA|TRBV4-1
CASSQDGGGLSYEQYF
TGCGCCAGCAGCCAAGATGGCGGCGGGCTCTCCTACGAGCAGTACTTC
>TRBJ2-1|once|NA|TRBV27
CASSFVGSASEQFF
TGTGCCAGCAGTTTTGTTGGAAGTGCGAGTGAGCAGTTCTTC
>TRBJ2-1|NA|TRBD1|TRBV27
CASSTTGTGAYNEQFF
TGTGCCAGCAGTACAACCGGGACAGGGGCCTACAATGAGCAGTTCTTC
>TRBJ2-1|once|TRBD2|TRBV19
CATLAGFNEQFF
TGTGCCACCCTAGCGGGTTTCAATGAGCAGTTCTTC
>TRBJ1-5|NA|TRBD1|TRBV6-1
CASSEKGGRLSNQPQHF
TGTGCCAGCAGTGAAAAAGGGGGCCGACTAAGCAATCAGCCCCAGCATTTT
>TRBJ1-4|NA|NA|TRBV10-3
CAISESSGRGEKLFF
TGTGCCATCAGTGAGTCCTCGGGGCGGGGAGAAAAACTGTTTTTT
>TRBJ1-2|once|NA|TRBV7-9
CASSLAGAGSPGSYTF
TGTGCCAGCAGCTTAGCCGGGGCGGGGAGCCCCGGTAGCTACACCTTC
>TRBJ2-1|NA|TRBD2|TRBV10-1
CASSAGLSGNRQFF
TGCGCCAGCAGTGCTGGGCTTAGCGGGAATCGGCAGTTCTTC
>TRBJ1-3|NA|NA|TRBV5-6
CASSLDRAGLGNTIYF
TGTGCCAGCAGCTTGGACAGGGCCGGACTCGGAAACACCATATATTTT
>TRBJ2-5|NA|NA|TRBV7-9
CASSLKREETQYF
TGTGCCAGCAGCTTGAAGCGAGAAGAGACCCAGTACTTC
>TRBJ2-3|NA|NA|TRBV27
CASSLSPGVGTDTQYF
TGTGCCAGCAGTTTATCGCCGGGAGTGGGGACAGATACGCAGTATTTT
>TRBJ1-1|NA|NA|TRBV9
CASSMTWSATEAFF
TGTGCCAGCAGCATGACATGGAGCGCCACTGAAGCTTTCTTT
>TRBJ2-7|NA|NA|TRBV10-3
CAISFSGATYEQYF
TGTGCCATCAGCTTTTCTGGGGCCACCTACGAGCAGTACTTC
>TRBJ2-6|once|NA|TRBV10-3
CATALGELSGANVLTF
TGTGCCACCGCCCTGGGGGAACTCTCTGGGGCCAACGTCCTGACTTTC
>TRBJ2-1|NA|NA|TRBV27
CASRPSRDPFGNEQFF
TGTGCCAGCAGGCCATCCCGGGACCCGTTTGGGAATGAGCAGTTCTTC
>TRBJ2-5|NA|NA|TRBV13
CASSWGKQETQYF
TGTGCCAGCAGCTGGGGGAAACAAGAGACCCAGTACTTC
>TRBJ2-7|NA|NA|TRBV5-6
CASSLGQINYEQYF
TGTGCCAGCAGCTTGGGACAGATCAACTACGAGCAGTACTTC
>TRBJ2-7|NA|NA|TRBV4-2
CASSHIPGTYEQYF
TGTGCCAGCAGCCACATCCCGGGGACCTACGAGCAGTACTTC
>TRBJ1-4|NA|NA|TRBV7-9
CASGPSNEKLFF
TGTGCCAGCGGCCCGTCGAATGAAAAACTGTTTTTT
>TRBJ1-1|NA|NA|TRBV19
CASSISKGSEAFF
TGTGCCAGTAGTATTAGTAAGGGTTCAGAAGCTTTCTTT
>TRBJ2-1|NA|TRBD2|TRBV18
CASSLTTSGHYNEQFF
TGTGCCAGCTCGCTGACGACTAGCGGGCACTACAATGAGCAGTTCTTC
>TRBJ2-7|NA|TRBD2|TRBV28
CASSASSGRAYEQYF
TGTGCCAGCAGCGCAAGTAGCGGGAGGGCCTACGAGCAGTACTTC
>TRBJ2-1|NA|NA|TRBV28
CASSSSGTRYYNEQFF
TGTGCCAGCAGTTCGTCCGGGACACGTTACTACAATGAGCAGTTCTTC
>TRBJ2-1|NA|NA|TRBV28
CASSLGEYNEQFF
TGTGCCAGCAGTTTAGGTGAATACAATGAGCAGTTCTTC
>TRBJ2-2|NA|NA|TRBV27
CASRNLRFSGELFF
TGTGCCAGCCGAAACCTTCGGTTCTCCGGGGAGCTGTTTTTT
>TRBJ1-4|NA|NA|TRBV7-9
CASSQLGPREKLFF
TGTGCCAGCAGCCAACTTGGGCCGCGTGAAAAACTGTTTTTT
>TRBJ2-3|NA|TRBD2|TRBV5-1
CASSLAAGNTDTQYF
TGCGCCAGCAGCTTGGCAGCGGGGAACACAGATACGCAGTATTTT
>TRBJ1-4|once|NA|TRBV5-1
CASSRNLGGGEKLFF
TGCGCCAGCAGCCGTAACCTAGGTGGTGGTGAAAAACTGTTTTTT
>TRBJ2-2|once|TRBD2|TRBV10-1
CASRLLAEGGELFF
TGCGCCAGCAGACTACTAGCGGAGGGCGGGGAGCTGTTTTTT
>TRBJ2-7|NA|NA|TRBV19
CASSSLTGEQYF
TGTGCCAGTAGTAGCCTCACGGGGGAGCAGTACTTC
>TRBJ2-2|NA|NA|TRBV29-1
CSVDVQNKAGELFF
TGCAGCGTTGATGTACAAAACAAGGCCGGGGAGCTGTTTTTT
>TRBJ1-4|NA|NA|TRBV5-4
CASSLSEATNEKLFF
TGTGCCAGCAGCCTCTCAGAGGCAACTAATGAAAAACTGTTTTTT
>TRBJ2-7|NA|NA|TRBV13
CASSLGQPYEQYF
TGTGCCAGCAGCTTAGGACAGCCCTACGAGCAGTACTTC
>TRBJ2-7|NA|NA|TRBV5-4
CASSLTLVDEQYF
TGTGCCAGCAGCCTTACACTGGTCGACGAGCAGTACTTC
>TRBJ2-7|NA|NA|TRBV27
CASSLSPQGTYEQYF
TGTGCCAGCAGTTTATCCCCACAGGGAACCTACGAGCAGTACTTC
>TRBJ1-4|NA|NA|TRBV10-1
CAKPGKLFF
TGCGCCAAGCCGGGAAAACTGTTTTTT